The entry below describes one T cell receptor beta chain. Its antigen is not known. The data are from a study of OX40 agonist ivuxolimab in advanced cancers. Clones were sequenced by immunoSEQ multiplex PCR, and TCRdb holds only the in-frame ones, with some missing. The data show roughly 65,000 clones, with around 86% seen just once and approximately 0.39% held by the top ten. The germline V gene has CDR1 SGHVS and CDR2 FNYEAQ. CDR3 size: 13 residues. Trimming cost V 1 base and J 7 bases, with 7 bases left between them. Study results and caveats: Fewer expanded clones were found on average in CD4+ than in CD8+ T cells.

Sample: CD4+ or CD8+ T cells sorted from blood, taken in a trial of the OX40 agonist ivuxolimab. The chain recombines TRBV7-6 with TRBJ2-2, with D possibly being TRBD2 (6 bases). This sequence originates from an adult with an advanced solid tumor such as melanoma, head and neck, liver or kidney cancer. The CDR3 bases are TGTGCCAGCAGCTTAGGCGGGGTCGGGGAGCTGTTTTTT. Protein product: CASSLGGVGELFF.